Presented here are 29 T cell receptor beta chains from one specimen sequenced in a study of Graves' ophthalmopathy and Graves' hyperthyroidism. RNA transcripts were the source from which TCR beta CDR3 regions were amplified. HTBI primers were used in a first-round RT-PCR, which preceded a second-round multiplex PCR. TCRdb reprocessed the multiplex PCR reads with MiXCR, giving one entry per CDR3 protein. The table lists more than 1,000,000 distinct CDR3 sequences, 35% to 45% of them singletons, with 11% in the top ten. Sequencing was carried out using peripheral blood or thyroid tissue (not recorded which). These receptors all stem from an adult man with Graves' hyperthyroidism.

The rearrangement uses TRBV5-1 and TRBJ2-5; tentative D call: TRBD2 (6 bases). CDR1 SGHRS and CDR2 YFSETQ come from the germline V gene. The CDR3 sequence is 14 residues long. V lost 4 bases and J lost 3, with 13 bases in between. The CDR3 DNA reads TGCGCCAGCAGCACGGGACTCCCAGAAGAGACCCAGTACTTC. Translation gives CASSTGLPEETQYF.

This clonotype was counted many times. The gene calls are TRBV10-2 and TRBJ1-5; 9 bases are shared with TRBD1. CDR1 and CDR2 (germline): WSHSY, SAAADI. Losses at the gene ends were 4 bases for V and 7 bases for J; bases not matched to a gene: 5. This CDR3 spans 14 amino acids. The CDR3 DNA reads TGCGCCAGCAGTGCCGGGACAGGGTACCAGCCCCAGCATTTT. This encodes CASSAGTGYQPQHF.

There are many counts of this clonotype. The chain couples TRBV12-3 or TRBV12-4 to TRBJ1-1; no reliable D call. Trimming took off 8 bases at V and 6 bases at J, with 22 bases between the two ends. The CDR3 runs to 15 residues. The CDR3 sequence: CASGLQAVAGAEAFF. In nucleotides, the CDR3 is TGTGCCAGCGGACTTCAAGCTGTGGCGGGCGCTGAAGCTTTCTTT.

This clonotype was seen at least ten times. The junction shows a germline mismatch at one end, possibly a read error. The chain joins TRBV11-2 to TRBJ1-2, with TRBD1 matching 10 bases. This CDR3 has 11 residues. Germline values: CDR1 SGHAT, CDR2 FQNNGV. The CDR3 DNA follows: TGTGCCAGCAGCCGACAGGGGGCTGCTTCCTTC. Residues: CASSRQGAASF.

This clonotype was seen repeatedly, ten times or more. This chain links TRBV25-1 with TRBJ2-7; D might be TRBD1 or TRBD2, each matching 5 bases. The germline V and J ends were trimmed by 4 bases and 2 bases, with 9 bases remaining between them. This CDR3 has 13 residues. Germline V gives CDR1 MGHDK, CDR2 SYGVNS. The CDR3: CASSGDAAYEQYF. CDR3 nucleotides: TGTGCCAGCAGTGGGGACGCCGCCTACGAGCAGTACTTC.

This clonotype showed up many times. The chain links TRBV2 to TRBJ1-1; TRBD1 matches 8 bases. Trimming removed 6 bases from V and 1 base from J; junction bases left unmatched: 4. Looked up from germline, CDR1 is SNHLY and CDR2 is FYNNEI. This CDR3 is built from 14 residues. CDR3 nucleotide sequence: TGTGCCAGCAGACGGGACAGGTGGAACACTGAAGCTTTCTTT. Its translation: CASRRDRWNTEAFF.

The J gene is TRBJ2-7, the V gene TRBV29-1; 8 bases map to TRBD1. The CDR3 covers 15 residues. Germline V gene sequence: CDR1 SQVTM, CDR2 ANQGSEA. The CDR3 region is CSARSPGTGTYEQYF. CDR3 nucleotide sequence: TGCAGTGCTAGAAGCCCCGGGACAGGCACCTACGAGCAGTACTTC.

CDR3 sequence (DNA): TGCAGCGTAGCGGCGACGACAGCCAAAAATCAGCCCCAGCATTTT. Its protein product is CSVAATTAKNQPQHF. The chain combines TRBV29-1 with TRBJ1-5; D is possibly TRBD1 (5 bases). Trimming took 6 bases from V and 4 from J, leaving 19 bases between them. The CDR3 has 15 residues. The germline V gene has CDR1 SQVTM and CDR2 ANQGSEA.

This clonotype was detected ten times or more. The gene calls are TRBV20-1 and TRBJ1-5; D gene uncertain. The germline CDR1 and CDR2 sequences are DFQATT and SNEGSKA (reference sequence). Trimming cost V 4 bases and J 0 bases, with 10 bases left between them. The CDR3 has 14 amino acids. CDR3 sequence (DNA): TGCAGTGCTATACGCCGTTTTAGCAATCAGCCCCAGCATTTT. It translates to CSAIRRFSNQPQHF.

This clonotype showed up just a few times. This chain uses TRBV29-1 with TRBJ2-3, with 7 bases matching TRBD2. Trimming cost V 6 bases and J 2 bases; bases outside gene matches: 5. Germline lookup yields CDR1 SQVTM and CDR2 ANQGSEA. This CDR3 is 13 amino acids long. CDR3 amino acids: CSVGGTHTDTQYF. In DNA form, the CDR3 reads TGCAGCGTCGGGGGGACTCACACAGATACGCAGTATTTT.

In the case of this clonotype: An end of the junction does not agree with germline; a read error may underlie this. The V call is TRBV7-8, the J call TRBJ2-7, with unresolved D. This CDR3 spans 14 amino acids. The germline gives CDR1 SGHVS, CDR2 FQNEAQ. The CDR3 region has the DNA TGTGTCAGCAGCCCCGCAGGCAGTGAACGCGAGCAGTACTTC. Protein: CVSSPAGSEREQYF.

This clonotype came up a few times. V is TRBV13 and J is TRBJ2-5, with D uncertain. Trimming pared 5 bases from V and 1 base from J, leaving 17 bases between. This CDR3 is 16 amino acids long. CDR1 and CDR2 (germline): PRHDT, FYEKMQ (reference sequence). CDR3 protein: CASSARPATTQETQYF. CDR3 DNA sequence: TGTGCCAGCAGCGCCCGACCCGCAACGACCCAAGAGACCCAGTACTTC.

Note on this clonotype: A much more abundant neighbour one base away suggests this may be a read error. This chain joins TRBV6-5 and TRBJ1-5; D not certain. Deletions cut 6 bases from V and 9 bases from J, with 12 bases between. The CDR3 has 12 amino acids. CDR1 MNHEY and CDR2 SVGAGI come from the germline V gene. The CDR3 DNA follows: TGTGCCAGCAGGCGGGTGGAACGGCCCCAGCATTTT. Protein: CASRRVERPQHF.

The sample holds many counts of this clonotype. This chain links TRBV7-6 with TRBJ1-2, with 8 positions matching TRBD1. CDR1 is SGHVS, CDR2 FNYEAQ, per germline. CDR3 size: 13 residues. V lost 4 bases and J lost 4; bases outside the gene matches: 2. The CDR3 loop reads CASSSGGSYGYTF. The CDR3 DNA reads as TGTGCCAGCAGCTCAGGGGGCAGCTATGGCTACACCTTC.

The J gene is TRBJ2-7, the V gene TRBV4-3; D might be TRBD2 (7 bases). Deletions cut 1 base from V and 3 bases from J, with 13 bases between. This CDR3 region has 15 residues. Germline CDR1 is LGHNA and CDR2 is YSLEER. The CDR3, as DNA: TGCGCCAGCAGCCAAGGGGAGGGGACACACTACGAGCAGTACTTC. This codes for CASSQGEGTHYEQYF.

This clonotype has just a few counts. The V gene is TRBV5-8, the J gene TRBJ2-5; a possible D gene is TRBD1 (6 bases). CDR1 SGHTS and CDR2 YDEGEE come from the germline V gene. The CDR3 is 14 amino acids. The ends were cut back, 4 bases at V and 2 bases at J, with 12 bases in the middle. In nucleotides, the CDR3 is TGTGCCAGCAGCAACGACAGGATACAAGAGACCCAGTACTTC. Translating gives CASSNDRIQETQYF.

The chain joins TRBV6-6 to TRBJ2-7; D possibly uses TRBD1 or TRBD2 (5 bases each). The V end lost 8 bases, the J end lost 3 bases, and 11 bases lay between the germline ends. This CDR3 has 12 residues. From germline, CDR1 is MNHNY and CDR2 SVGAGI (reference sequence). The DNA of the CDR3 is TGTGCCAGCGGGACCGATTTCTACGAGCAGTACTTC. The encoded protein is CASGTDFYEQYF.

The rearrangement joins TRBV20-1 to TRBJ2-7; possible D gene TRBD1, 5 bases. Trimming took off 6 bases at V and 2 bases at J, with 17 bases between the two ends. Germline CDR1 reads DFQATT; CDR2 reads SNEGSKA (reference sequence). This CDR3 has 14 amino acids. CDR3 sequence: CSAQDTARTYEQYF. CDR3 coding DNA: TGCAGTGCCCAGGACACCGCCAGAACCTACGAGCAGTACTTC.

Only a few counts were recorded for this clonotype. The CDR3 DNA follows: TGCGCCAGCAGCTCAGGCTATCAGGGAGAAGGTGAAAAACTGTTTTTT. Amino acids: CASSSGYQGEGEKLFF. This chain links TRBV5-1 with TRBJ1-4, with D possibly matching TRBD1 (5 bases). CDR3 length: 16 amino acids. V dropped 3 bases and J dropped 7 bases, with 19 bases sitting between them. The germline CDR1 and CDR2 sequences are SGHRS and YFSETQ.

The J gene is TRBJ2-7, the V gene TRBV9, with 8 bases fitting TRBD1. Per the germline V gene, CDR1 is SGDLS and CDR2 is YYNGEE. This CDR3 comprises 14 residues. The trim removed 8 bases at V and 6 bases at J, leaving 13 bases unmatched. CDR3: CASSYRGTRGEQYF. In DNA, the CDR3 is TGTGCCAGTAGTTACAGGGGGACTCGCGGCGAGCAGTACTTC.

This clonotype was observed a handful of times. The chain couples TRBV25-1 to TRBJ2-2, with 9 bases matching TRBD2. From germline, CDR1 is MGHDK and CDR2 SYGVNS. This CDR3 region has 17 residues. Trimming removed 3 bases from V and 5 bases from J; junction bases left unmatched: 10. CDR3 DNA sequence: TGTGCCAGCAGTGAGTTAGGTAGCGGGAGTATTACCGGGGAGCTGTTTTTT. Translating it yields CASSELGSGSITGELFF.

This clonotype was counted a few times. J is TRBJ1-2 and V is TRBV24-1, with D uncertain. With 4 bases removed from V and 3 bases from J, the gap between germline ends came to 14 bases. This CDR3 is built from 15 residues. Germline-derived CDR1 and CDR2 are KGHDR and SFDVKD. The CDR3, as DNA: TGTGCCACCAGTGACCAATCGGGCCCATACTATGGCTACACCTTC. Translation: CATSDQSGPYYGYTF.

This clonotype came up a few times. The gene calls are TRBV7-9 and TRBJ1-2; a possible D gene is TRBD1 (6 bases). Germline loops: CDR1 SEHNR, CDR2 FQNEAQ (reference sequence). V was pared by 4 bases and J by 2 bases, with 14 bases between. The length of the CDR3 is 15 residues. The CDR3 DNA reads as TGTGCCAGCAGCTCGGCAGGACAGCCCAACTATGGCTACACCTTC. Translated: CASSSAGQPNYGYTF.

This clonotype was observed many times. One junction end disagrees with the germline gene, perhaps due to a read error. The V and J genes are TRBV2 and TRBJ1-1; D is possibly TRBD1 (5 bases). This CDR3 comprises 13 residues. From germline, CDR1 is SNHLY and CDR2 FYNNEI. CDR3 coding DNA: TGTGCCAGCATTGAACAGGTGAACACTGAAGCTTTCTTT. Its protein product is CASIEQVNTEAFF.

V usage is TRBV9 and J usage is TRBJ1-4, with 7 bases fitting TRBD1. J was trimmed by 0 bases and V by 3 bases; bases with no gene match: 8. Germline V gene lookup returns CDR1 SGDLS and CDR2 YYNGEE. The CDR3 sequence is 17 residues long. The CDR3: CASSAPPGTATNEKLFF. In nucleotides, the CDR3 is TGTGCCAGCAGCGCCCCTCCCGGGACAGCAACTAATGAAAAACTGTTTTTT.

This chain links TRBV2 with TRBJ2-6; 8 nucleotides match TRBD2. With 4 bases clipped from V and 0 bases from J, the junction kept 5 bases outside the gene matches. This CDR3 region has 17 residues. Germline V CDR1 and CDR2: SNHLY, FYNNEI. The CDR3 loop is CASSGRGADSGANVLTF. The DNA for the CDR3 is TGTGCCAGCAGTGGGCGGGGGGCCGACTCTGGGGCCAACGTCCTGACTTTC.

Note on this clonotype: Just one base apart from a much larger clone, this may be a read error. This chain links TRBV7-8 with TRBJ1-5, with TRBD1 as a possible D gene (5 bases). The length of the CDR3 is 14 residues. Germline CDR1 reads SGHVS; CDR2 reads FQNEAQ. V gave up 4 bases and J gave up 3 bases, with 10 bases separating them. CDR3 sequence reads: CASSSGGINQPQHF. CDR3 in DNA: TGTGCCAGCAGCTCGGGGGGAATCAATCAGCCCCAGCATTTT.

V usage is TRBV7-8 and J usage is TRBJ2-5; TRBD2 matches at 9 bases. The CDR3 covers 18 residues. Trimming removed 2 bases from V and 7 bases from J; junction bases left unmatched: 17. Per the germline V gene, CDR1 is SGHVS and CDR2 is FQNEAQ. CDR3 residues: CASSLQQGLEREDGTQYF. The CDR3 DNA is TGTGCCAGCAGCTTACAACAGGGGTTGGAGCGGGAGGACGGGACCCAGTACTTC.

The chain has TRBV10-3 and TRBJ1-3; TRBD1 matches at 7 bases. The germline V gene encodes CDR1 ENHRY and CDR2 SYGVKD. The J segment lost 8 bases and the V segment lost 5 bases, leaving 15 bases of the junction unmatched. The CDR3 covers 16 residues. In DNA, the CDR3 is TGTGCCATCAGTTCACAAGGGACAGTGAATGGCTACACCATATATTTT. Its protein product is CAISSQGTVNGYTIYF.